This T cell receptor (beta chain) was sequenced in a study of blood T cell repertoires in COVID-19. Study-wide background: The analysed material was cDNA or gDNA that came from T cells, B-cell-depleted T cells, or PBMCs.

This clone was picked up a small number of times. In the study's own analysis: Reference gene primer amplification gave nucleated cell count estimates. Profiling relied on immunoSEQ multiplex PCR, and the TCRdb table lists in-frame clones only, not all of them. V, J and clone size derive from that table, while D and trimming were established from the DNA sequence. Of about 87,000 clones listed, 70% to 85% are singletons. With 1 base removed from V and 3 bases from J, the gap between germline ends came to 12 bases. The germline V gene encodes CDR1 MNHEY and CDR2 SVGEGT. The CDR3 length is 15 residues. While infection was still active, Seattle patients were enrolled and then followed longitudinally.

The sample comprised peripheral blood. J is TRBJ1-1 and V is TRBV6-2 or TRBV6-3; D call uncertain. The sequence was collected from a woman of 80 years or more with COVID-19, enrolled during active disease. This chain's CDR3 is CASSYLVGVYTEAFF. In DNA, the CDR3 is TGTGCCAGCAGTTACTTGGTGGGCGTTTACACTGAAGCTTTCTTT.